The 18 T cell receptor beta chains in this list originate from one sample, sequenced in a study of T cells in Graves' hyperthyroidism and ophthalmopathy. Researchers took RNA transcripts and amplified the TCR beta CDR3 regions from them. HTBI primers were the set used in a first-round RT-PCR of the TCR CDR3. TCRdb reprocessed the multiplex PCR reads with MiXCR, giving one entry per CDR3 protein. The data show 690,000 or so distinct CDR3 sequences, with about 17% seen just once and approximately 15% held by the top ten. Sequenced: blood. The receptors originated from a woman aged 50 to 65 with Graves' hyperthyroidism that later progressed to Graves' ophthalmopathy.

This clonotype was picked up many times. For the CDR3, the DNA is TGTGCCAGCAGCGAACTTCCGGGACAACCCAGTCGGGAGCAGTACTTC. Translating gives CASSELPGQPSREQYF. J is TRBJ2-7 and V is TRBV11-2; TRBD1 is a possible D gene (6 bases). Trimming took 5 bases from V and 7 from J, leaving 24 bases between them. Germline V gives CDR1 SGHAT, CDR2 FQNNGV. The CDR3 is 16 amino acids.

This clonotype has at least ten counts. One end of the junction does not line up with germline, which may come from a read error. The chain couples TRBV30 to TRBJ2-1; D is unresolved. Germline CDR1 is GTSNPN and CDR2 is SVGIG (reference sequence). The CDR3 runs 14 residues. The CDR3 sequence is CAWSVRLFYDEQFF. The CDR3 DNA is TGTGCCTGGAGTGTACGGCTCTTCTACGATGAGCAGTTCTTC.

This clonotype was counted ten times or more. V is TRBV3-1 and J is TRBJ2-3; D perhaps matches TRBD2 (6 bases). The CDR3 is 15 amino acids. The V end was cut by 3 bases, the J end by 2 bases, with 12 bases between. Germline-derived CDR1 and CDR2 are LGHDT and YNNKEL (reference sequence). The CDR3 spells CASSHLRDSTDTQYF. CDR3 bases: TGTGCCAGCAGCCACCTCCGGGACTCCACAGATACGCAGTATTTT.

V gene TRBV5-1 combines with J gene TRBJ1-2; 7 bases align to TRBD1. J was trimmed by 4 bases and V by 5 bases; bases with no gene match: 8. CDR1 is SGHRS and CDR2 is YFSETQ in the germline V gene. This CDR3 is built from 14 residues. DNA of the CDR3: TGCGCCAGCAGTCGGGACGGACAGGTCTATGGCTACACCTTC. Amino acid sequence: CASSRDGQVYGYTF.

This sequence joins TRBV5-4 and TRBJ2-1; 8 nucleotides agree with TRBD2. This CDR3 is built from 17 residues. Germline V gene sequence: CDR1 SGHNT, CDR2 YYREEE (reference sequence). V shed 5 bases and J 2 bases; nucleotides not matched to a gene: 12. In DNA, the CDR3 is TGTGCCAGCAGAAAGAGCGGGGGCCACGCCCCCTACAATGAGCAGTTCTTC. This gives the protein CASRKSGGHAPYNEQFF. The full variable domain, its missing parts supplied by reference TRBV5-4 and TRBJ2-1, is ETGVTQSPTHLIKTRGQQVTLRCSSQSGHNTVSWYQQALGQGPQFIFQYYREEENGRGNFPPRFSGLQFPNYSSELNVNALELDDSALYLCASRKSGGHAPYNEQFFGPGTRLTVL.

As to this clonotype: At one end the junction does not follow the germline gene, possibly because of a read error. V and J are TRBV7-8 and TRBJ1-6; 8 positions agree with TRBD1. The CDR3 covers 18 residues. Germline values: CDR1 SGHVS, CDR2 FQNEAQ. The CDR3 spells CASSQSETGVSYNSPLHF. CDR3 in DNA: TGCGCCAGCAGCCAGTCCGAGACAGGGGTCTCCTATAATTCACCCCTCCACTTT.

This clonotype was observed a handful of times. This chain links TRBV7-4 with TRBJ2-5; D is possibly TRBD1 (5 bases). The CDR3 loop spans 15 amino acids. Trimming took off 6 bases at V and 2 bases at J, with 16 bases between the two ends. CDR1 SGHVT and CDR2 SQSDAQ come from the germline V gene. This CDR3 reads CASSPRIGAQETQYF. CDR3 bases: TGTGCCAGCAGTCCACGGATTGGGGCGCAAGAGACCCAGTACTTC.

In this sample, this clonotype turned up a few times. The chain recombines TRBV7-9 with TRBJ2-1; 14 nucleotides line up with TRBD2. CDR1 and CDR2 from the germline V gene are SEHNR and FQNEAQ (reference sequence). V gave up 5 bases and J gave up 13 bases; unmatched junction bases: 13. The CDR3 has 16 residues. The CDR3 region is CASSPRLAGGRVGQFF. The CDR3 DNA follows: TGTGCCAGCAGCCCCCGACTAGCGGGGGGGAGGGTTGGACAGTTCTTC.

This clonotype has a handful of counts. Given a much more abundant clone one base away, this may be a read error. This sequence joins TRBV11-2 and TRBJ2-7, with 7 bases matching TRBD1. V dropped 11 bases and J dropped 6; count of bases not matched to a gene: 19. Germline-derived CDR1 and CDR2 are SGHAT and FQNNGV. The CDR3 sequence is 15 residues long. This CDR3 is CAGTPIEGAPFEQYF. The CDR3 DNA follows: TGTGCCGGCACCCCGATAGAGGGGGCGCCGTTCGAGCAGTACTTC.

This clonotype was detected only a few times. This rearrangement joins TRBV9 to TRBJ1-2; 8 nucleotides align to TRBD1. This CDR3 region has 22 residues. With V trimmed by 0 bases and J by 5 bases, 27 bases remained unmatched. Germline-derived CDR1 and CDR2 are SGDLS and YYNGEE. CDR3 in DNA: TGTGCCAGCAGCGTAGCTTCTCAGGGGGCGCACAGGGCTGGGGGGACTTTATATGGCTACACCTTC. This gives the protein CASSVASQGAHRAGGTLYGYTF.

There are a few counts of this clonotype. This may arise from a read error, as a much more abundant clone is one base away. The chain joins TRBV5-1 to TRBJ1-1; the D gene is possibly TRBD1 (6 bases). The CDR3 length is 15 residues. CDR1 and CDR2 (germline): SGHRS, YFSETQ. Trimming removed 2 bases from V and 4 bases from J, with 15 bases in between. In DNA form, the CDR3 reads TGCGCCAGCAGCTTTGGGGCAGGGGAGAGCACTGAAGCTTTCTTT. This encodes CASSFGAGESTEAFF.

This clonotype showed up many times. The rearrangement uses TRBV7-2 and TRBJ2-1; 10 nucleotides match TRBD1. The germline V gene encodes CDR1 SGHTA and CDR2 FQGNSA. J was trimmed by 2 bases and V by 5 bases; bases with no gene match: 9. CDR3 length: 17 amino acids. The CDR3 spells CASSLTRDRGAYNEQFF. The CDR3 DNA sequence: TGTGCCAGCAGCCTAACCCGGGACAGGGGCGCCTACAATGAGCAGTTCTTC.

This clonotype occurred many times. This chain joins TRBV20-1 and TRBJ2-5; 7 bases are a match to TRBD2. The V gene's germline CDR1 is DFQATT and CDR2 SNEGSKA (reference sequence). The J segment lost 2 bases and the V segment lost 6 bases, leaving 9 bases of the junction unmatched. CDR3 length: 14 residues. CDR3: CSAMGLLPQETQYF. In DNA form, the CDR3 reads TGCAGTGCAATGGGACTACTGCCACAAGAGACCCAGTACTTC.

V and J are TRBV20-1 and TRBJ2-5; D gene ambiguous. The CDR3 loop spans 12 amino acids. In germline, CDR1 is DFQATT, CDR2 SNEGSKA (reference sequence). V dropped 0 bases and J dropped 5 bases, with 7 bases sitting between them. CDR3 sequence reads: CSARDRRETQYF. CDR3 nucleotides: TGCAGTGCTAGAGACCGCCGGGAGACCCAGTACTTC.

This clonotype has a handful of counts. The chain is built from TRBV7-9 and TRBJ1-1; unclear D gene. CDR1 and CDR2 from the germline V gene are SEHNR and FQNEAQ (reference sequence). The CDR3 length is 12 residues. V was cut by 3 bases and J by 6 bases, with 8 bases left in between. CDR3 sequence reads: CASSFEDAEAFF. CDR3 in DNA: TGTGCCAGCAGCTTTGAAGATGCTGAAGCTTTCTTT. Supplemented by reference TRBV7-9 and TRBJ1-1, the full variable domain reads DTGVSQNPRHKITKRGQNVTFRCDPISEHNRLYWYRQTLGQGPEFLTYFQNEAQLEKSRLLSDRFSAERPKGSFSTLEIQRTEQGDSAMYLCASSFEDAEAFFGQGTRLTVV.

V gene TRBV30 combines with J gene TRBJ1-2; TRBD1 is a possible D gene (5 bases). The CDR3 contains 13 residues. The V end was cut by 4 bases, the J end by 7 bases, with 16 bases between. Germline values: CDR1 GTSNPN, CDR2 SVGIG (reference sequence). The CDR3 here is CAWTHGGCGGYTF. The CDR3 DNA reads TGTGCCTGGACCCACGGGGGATGTGGTGGCTACACCTTC.

This clonotype was detected a few times. V usage is TRBV5-1 and J usage is TRBJ2-5; 9 nucleotides agree with TRBD2. Germline lookup yields CDR1 SGHRS and CDR2 YFSETQ. Trimming at V came to 3 bases and at J to 5 bases, leaving 8 bases not matched to a gene. The CDR3 spans 15 residues. DNA for the CDR3: TGCGCCAGCAGCTCAGGGCCTAGCGGGGCGGAGACCCAGTACTTC. Translated, it gives CASSSGPSGAETQYF.

This clonotype was seen ten or more times. The junction shows a germline mismatch at one end, possibly a read error. The V and J genes are TRBV5-1 and TRBJ1-1, with D unclear. Germline values: CDR1 SGHRS, CDR2 YFSETQ. The CDR3 runs to 14 residues. The CDR3 sequence is CASSLVGMNTEAFF. The CDR3 DNA reads TGTGCCAGCAGTCTTGTGGGGATGAACACTGAAGCTTTCTTT.